The next 7 T cell receptor beta chains were all read from a single sample in a study of fetal regulatory T cell absence and autoimmunity. Only in-frame clones appear in the TCRdb table, and some are missing; sequencing was by immunoSEQ multiplex PCR. The repertoire holds tens of thousands of clones, with around 85% as singletons. Specimen: cord blood. Receptors were obtained from a newborn boy with IPEX syndrome.

This clone was detected only once. The CDR3 coding sequence is TGCGCCAGCAGCCAAGATAGGGGAAATACGCAGTATTTT. Its protein product is CASSQDRGNTQYF. This rearrangement joins TRBV4-3 to TRBJ2-3, with D perhaps TRBD1 (5 bases). Trimming pared 0 bases from V and 7 bases from J, leaving 8 bases between. This CDR3 region has 13 residues. From germline, CDR1 is LGHNA and CDR2 YSLEER.

The J gene is TRBJ2-3, the V gene TRBV2; D uncertain. Germline V gene lookup returns CDR1 SNHLY and CDR2 FYNNEI. This CDR3 has 14 residues. The V end lost 8 bases, the J end lost 0 bases, and 12 bases lay between the germline ends. The DNA for the CDR3 is TGTGCCAGCTTAATCGGGCGGAGCACAGATACGCAGTATTTT. It codes for CASLIGRSTDTQYF.

The V call is TRBV5-6, the J call TRBJ2-5; D may be TRBD1 (5 bases). Germline lookup yields CDR1 SGHDT and CDR2 YYEEEE. V lost 4 bases to trimming and J lost 7 bases, with 17 bases between them. CDR3 size: 14 residues. The CDR3 sequence: CASSLWGRASTQYF. Written as DNA, the CDR3 is TGTGCCAGCAGCCTATGGGGCAGGGCGTCGACCCAGTACTTC.

CDR3 DNA sequence: TGCGCCAGCAGTGAGTCGAAGGATACGCAGTATTTT. Amino acids: CASSESKDTQYF. V gene TRBV10-1 combines with J gene TRBJ2-3, with D unresolved. CDR3 length: 12 amino acids. Trimming left V 0 bases short and J 6 bases short, with 4 bases between. The germline V gene encodes CDR1 WNHNN and CDR2 SYGVQD (reference sequence).

This clone has more than one count but fewer than ten. J is TRBJ1-2 and V is TRBV6-5; D is undetermined. CDR3 size: 14 residues. Germline V gene lookup returns CDR1 MNHEY and CDR2 SVGAGI. Trimming pared 2 bases from V and 0 bases from J, leaving 7 bases between. This CDR3 is CASSYAGANYGYTF. CDR3 DNA: TGTGCCAGCAGTTACGCAGGAGCTAACTATGGCTACACCTTC.

This sequence joins TRBV6-1 and TRBJ1-6, with TRBD1 matching over 9 bases. The CDR3 runs 15 residues. Germline V gene data show CDR1 as MNHNS and CDR2 as SASEGT. V shed 2 bases and J 7 bases; nucleotides not matched to a gene: 3. The DNA of the CDR3 is TGTGCCAGCAGTGAATGGGGGACAGGGAATTCACCCCTCCACTTT. Amino acid sequence: CASSEWGTGNSPLHF.

The rearrangement uses TRBV5-6 and TRBJ1-2; D perhaps matches TRBD1 (5 bases). Germline V gene data show CDR1 as SGHDT and CDR2 as YYEEEE. The CDR3 totals 17 residues. V was clipped by 4 bases and J by 4 bases, with 23 bases between them. CDR3 sequence reads: CASSLDSLQGLFYGYTF. The CDR3 DNA reads as TGTGCCAGCAGCCTCGACAGCCTGCAGGGACTATTCTATGGCTACACCTTC.